The text below deals with one TCR beta chain. The sample originates from a study of blood T cell repertoires in COVID-19. Authors' processing steps: Reference gene primer amplification gave nucleated cell count estimates. Libraries were prepared by immunoSEQ multiplex PCR; TCRdb keeps only in-frame clonotypes and omits some of them. V and J calls and clone size are as listed in that table; D and trimming were resolved from the DNA. The sample carries 400,000 to 500,000 clones, about 88% recorded once. CDR3 size: 17 residues. Trimming removed 4 bases from V and 0 bases from J; junction bases left unmatched: 6. CDR1 is MGHRA and CDR2 is YSYEKL in the germline V gene.

Source material: PBMCs or T cells enriched from blood (not recorded which). The chain is built from TRBV4-1 and TRBJ2-1, with 10 bases lining up with TRBD2. This receptor was identified in a woman in her late teens or twenties who had been exposed to COVID-19. For the CDR3, the DNA is TGCGCCAGCAGCCCCGGACTAGCGGCGAGCTCCTACAATGAGCAGTTCTTC. Protein: CASSPGLAASSYNEQFF.